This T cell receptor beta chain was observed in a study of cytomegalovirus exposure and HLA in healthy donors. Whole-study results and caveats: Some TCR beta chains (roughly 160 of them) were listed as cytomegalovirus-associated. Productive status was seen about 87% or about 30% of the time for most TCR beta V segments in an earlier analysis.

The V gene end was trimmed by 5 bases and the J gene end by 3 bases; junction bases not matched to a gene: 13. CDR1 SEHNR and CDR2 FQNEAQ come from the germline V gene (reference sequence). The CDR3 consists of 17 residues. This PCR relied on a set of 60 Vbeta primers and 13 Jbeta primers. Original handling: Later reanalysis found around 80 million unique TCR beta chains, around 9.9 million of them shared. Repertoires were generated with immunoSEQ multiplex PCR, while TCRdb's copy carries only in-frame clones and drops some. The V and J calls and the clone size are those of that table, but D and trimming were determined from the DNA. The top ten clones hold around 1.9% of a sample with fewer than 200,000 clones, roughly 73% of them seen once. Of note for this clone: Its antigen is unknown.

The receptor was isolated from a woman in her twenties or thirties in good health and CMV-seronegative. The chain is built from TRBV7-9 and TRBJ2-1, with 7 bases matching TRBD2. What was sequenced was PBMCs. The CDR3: CASSRGGYRGVYNEQFF. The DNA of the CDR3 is TGTGCCAGCAGCAGAGGTGGCTATCGGGGGGTCTACAATGAGCAGTTCTTC.